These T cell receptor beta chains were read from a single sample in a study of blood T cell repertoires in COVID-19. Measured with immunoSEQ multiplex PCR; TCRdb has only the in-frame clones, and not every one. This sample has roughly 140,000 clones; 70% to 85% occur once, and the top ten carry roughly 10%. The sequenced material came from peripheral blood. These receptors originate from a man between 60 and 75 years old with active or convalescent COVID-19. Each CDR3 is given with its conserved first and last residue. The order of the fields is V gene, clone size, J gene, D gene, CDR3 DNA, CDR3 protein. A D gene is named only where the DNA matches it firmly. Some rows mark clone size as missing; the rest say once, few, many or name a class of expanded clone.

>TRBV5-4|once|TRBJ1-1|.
TGTGCCAGCAGCCTAAGATCTGAAGCTTTCTTT
CASSLRSEAFF
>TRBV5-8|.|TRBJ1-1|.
TGTGCCAGCAGCGTGGACAGCATGAACACTGAAGCTTTCTTT
CASSVDSMNTEAFF
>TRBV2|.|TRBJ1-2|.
TGTGCCAGCAGTGGCGACAACACTAACTATGGCTACACCTTC
CASSGDNTNYGYTF
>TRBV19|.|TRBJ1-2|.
TGTGCCAGTAGTATAATAGAGGAGTCTGGCTACACCTTC
CASSIIEESGYTF
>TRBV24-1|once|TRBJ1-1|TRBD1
TGTGCCACCAGTGACCCCTCGAGGACAGGGGCGGACACTGAAGCTTTCTTT
CATSDPSRTGADTEAFF
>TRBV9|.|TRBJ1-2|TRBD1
TGTGCCAGCAGCGTCGACAGGGGGCTTGGCTACACCTTC
CASSVDRGLGYTF
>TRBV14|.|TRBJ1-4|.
TGTGCCAGCAGCCAAGTAACAGGACCTAATGAAAAACTGTTTTTT
CASSQVTGPNEKLFF
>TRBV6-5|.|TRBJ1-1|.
TGTGCCAGCAGGCCTAGCGGGCGGACTGAAGCTTTCTTT
CASRPSGRTEAFF
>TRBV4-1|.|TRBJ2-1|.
TGCGCCAGCAGCCAAGATCGCGGGAATAACAATGAGCAGTTCTTC
CASSQDRGNNNEQFF
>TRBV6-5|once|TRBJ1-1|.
TGTGCCAGCAGTTACTCGTCGGCAGGGTTCACTGAAGCTTTCTTT
CASSYSSAGFTEAFF
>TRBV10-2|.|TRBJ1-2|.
TGCGCCAGCAGTAACCTCGGGATCAACTATGGCTACACCTTC
CASSNLGINYGYTF
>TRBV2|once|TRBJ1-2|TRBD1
TGTGCCAGCAGTCCCGACAGGGGCGGCTATGGCTACACCTTC
CASSPDRGGYGYTF
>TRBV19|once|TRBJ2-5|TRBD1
TGTGCCAGTAGTTCCCAGGGGGCAAGAGAGACCCAGTACTTC
CASSSQGARETQYF
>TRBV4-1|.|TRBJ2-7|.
TGCGCCAGCAGCCAAGAGGCAACACACACCTACGAGCAGTACTTC
CASSQEATHTYEQYF
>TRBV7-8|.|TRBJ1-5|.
TGTGCCAGCAGCCCCAAAGGGTGGGACAACAATCAGCCCCAGCATTTT
CASSPKGWDNNQPQHF
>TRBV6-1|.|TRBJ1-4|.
TGTGCCAGCAGTGAGAAAGCGCGGGGAACAACTAATGAAAAACTGTTTTTT
CASSEKARGTTNEKLFF
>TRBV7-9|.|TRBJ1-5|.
TGTGCCAGCAGTACCGGGGATCAGCCCCAGCATTTT
CASSTGDQPQHF
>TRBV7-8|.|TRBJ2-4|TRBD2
TGTGCCAGCAGCCCCCAGATTAGGACTAGCGGGGGGCCGTTAGCCAAAAACATTCAGTACTTC
CASSPQIRTSGGPLAKNIQYF
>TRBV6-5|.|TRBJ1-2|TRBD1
TGTGCCAGCAGAGGGACAGGGGGTCATCGTGGCTACACCTTC
CASRGTGGHRGYTF
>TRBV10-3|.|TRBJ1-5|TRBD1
TGTGCCATCAGTGAGTCTCCGGGACAGGCTAGCAATCAGCCCCAGCATTTT
CAISESPGQASNQPQHF
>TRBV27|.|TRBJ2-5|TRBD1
TGTGCCAGCAGTTCAGGGGGCAGAAAGACCCAGTACTTC
CASSSGGRKTQYF
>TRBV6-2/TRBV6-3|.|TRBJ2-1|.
TGTGCCAGCAGTTACCCTAAATCGGGTGACTACAATGAGCAGTTCTTC
CASSYPKSGDYNEQFF
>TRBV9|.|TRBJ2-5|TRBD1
TGTGCCAGCAGCGTAGGCTGGACAGGGGCTCAAGAGACCCAGTACTTC
CASSVGWTGAQETQYF
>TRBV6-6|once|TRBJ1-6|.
TGTGCCAGCAACCCAGGGGATTCACCCCTCCACTTT
CASNPGDSPLHF
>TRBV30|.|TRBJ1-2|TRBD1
TGTGCCTGGAGTCCGGACAGGATAGGTGGCTACACCTTC
CAWSPDRIGGYTF
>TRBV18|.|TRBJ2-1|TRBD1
TGTGCCAGCTCACACGTTTCCGCGACAGGGGGCAATGAGCAGTTCTTC
CASSHVSATGGNEQFF
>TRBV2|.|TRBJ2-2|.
TGTGCCAGCTCCCAAGATTCAGGATCTGGTACCGGGGAGCTGTTTTTT
CASSQDSGSGTGELFF
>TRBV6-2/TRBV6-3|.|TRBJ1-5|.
TGTGCCAGCAGCCCCCAAATTCAGCCCCAGCATTTT
CASSPQIQPQHF
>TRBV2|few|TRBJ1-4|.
TGTGCCAGCAGTGGACTCCGGGAGCAGGCAAATGAAAAACTGTTTTTT
CASSGLREQANEKLFF
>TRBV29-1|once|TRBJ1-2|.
TGCAGCGTTGAGGGGGGGGAGGATCTACGTGGCTACACCTTC
CSVEGGEDLRGYTF
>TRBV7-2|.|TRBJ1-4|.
TGTGCCAGCAGCTTATTTCCGGGGTCTAATGAAAAACTGTTTTTT
CASSLFPGSNEKLFF
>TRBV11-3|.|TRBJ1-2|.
TGTGCCAGCAGCTATAATGTACTGTCAGGCTACACCTTC
CASSYNVLSGYTF
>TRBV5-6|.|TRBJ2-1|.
TGTGCCAGCAGCTTGGGGCGACAGGATTTTCCGTTCTTC
CASSLGRQDFPFF
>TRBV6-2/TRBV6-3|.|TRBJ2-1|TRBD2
TGTGCCAGCAGTATAGCGGGAGGTTACAATGAGCAGTTCTTC
CASSIAGGYNEQFF
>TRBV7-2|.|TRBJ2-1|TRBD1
TGTGCCAGCAGCACCCGACAGGGGGGGAATGAGCAGTTCTTC
CASSTRQGGNEQFF
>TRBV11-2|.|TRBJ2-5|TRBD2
TGTGCCAGCAGCTTAGATTCGGGGGGGGAGACCCAGTACTTC
CASSLDSGGETQYF
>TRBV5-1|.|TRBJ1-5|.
TGCGCCAGCAGCACAGGGACCCTTGGGAGCAATCAGCCCCAGCATTTT
CASSTGTLGSNQPQHF
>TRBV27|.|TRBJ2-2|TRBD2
TGTGCCAGCAGTCCGGGACTAGCGGGGCCCACCGGGGAGCTGTTTTTT
CASSPGLAGPTGELFF
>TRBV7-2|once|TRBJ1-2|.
TGTGCCAGCAGCTCGAGGAGGACGGCTCAAGTTAGCTATGGCTACACCTTC
CASSSRRTAQVSYGYTF
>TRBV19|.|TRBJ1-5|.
TGTGCCAGTAACGGGGGGTCTTTCAATCAGCCCCAGCATTTT
CASNGGSFNQPQHF
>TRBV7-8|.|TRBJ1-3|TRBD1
TGTGCCAGCAGCTTGCGGGGACAGGGGAGCTCTGGAAACACCATATATTTT
CASSLRGQGSSGNTIYF
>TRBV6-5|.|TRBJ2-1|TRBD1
TGTGCCAGCACCAGGGACAGAAAAATGGGCAATGAGCAGTTCTTC
CASTRDRKMGNEQFF
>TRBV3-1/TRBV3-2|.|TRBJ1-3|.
TGTGCCAGCAGCCAAGATAGGCGGGGATCTGGAAACACCATATATTTT
CASSQDRRGSGNTIYF
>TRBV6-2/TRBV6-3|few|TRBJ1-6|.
TGTGCCAGCAGCCACCCACAGGGTAATTCACCCCTCCACTTT
CASSHPQGNSPLHF
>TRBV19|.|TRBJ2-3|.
TGTGCCAGTAGTGTCCGGGGGTCGGGGCAAAGCACAGATACGCAGTATTTT
CASSVRGSGQSTDTQYF
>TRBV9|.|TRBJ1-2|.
TGTGCCAGCAGCGAGGGGAGGGGCTACACCTTC
CASSEGRGYTF
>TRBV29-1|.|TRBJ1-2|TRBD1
TGCAGCGCCTCCCACAGGGGGCAGAGACACGGCTACACCTTC
CSASHRGQRHGYTF
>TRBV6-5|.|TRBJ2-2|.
TGTGCCAGCCATATCAGACTAGGAAACACCGGGGAGCTGTTTTTT
CASHIRLGNTGELFF
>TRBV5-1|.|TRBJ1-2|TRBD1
TGCGCCAGCAGCGTCGGGACAGGGGGGAAGGACTATGGCTACACCTTC
CASSVGTGGKDYGYTF
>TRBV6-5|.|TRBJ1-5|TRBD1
TGTGCCAGCAGAAAGGACAGGAACAGCAATCAGCCCCAGCATTTT
CASRKDRNSNQPQHF
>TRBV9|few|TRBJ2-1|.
TGTGCCAGCAGCCCCCAGACCAAAACAGTGTTCTTC
CASSPQTKTVFF
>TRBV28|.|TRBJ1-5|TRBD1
TGTGCCAGCAGTCAACCACCCGGGACAGGGGGCCCTCAGCCCCAGCATTTT
CASSQPPGTGGPQPQHF
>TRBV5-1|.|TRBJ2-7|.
TGCGCCAGCAGCTTGGGTTCAGGGATGGACGAGCAGTACTTC
CASSLGSGMDEQYF